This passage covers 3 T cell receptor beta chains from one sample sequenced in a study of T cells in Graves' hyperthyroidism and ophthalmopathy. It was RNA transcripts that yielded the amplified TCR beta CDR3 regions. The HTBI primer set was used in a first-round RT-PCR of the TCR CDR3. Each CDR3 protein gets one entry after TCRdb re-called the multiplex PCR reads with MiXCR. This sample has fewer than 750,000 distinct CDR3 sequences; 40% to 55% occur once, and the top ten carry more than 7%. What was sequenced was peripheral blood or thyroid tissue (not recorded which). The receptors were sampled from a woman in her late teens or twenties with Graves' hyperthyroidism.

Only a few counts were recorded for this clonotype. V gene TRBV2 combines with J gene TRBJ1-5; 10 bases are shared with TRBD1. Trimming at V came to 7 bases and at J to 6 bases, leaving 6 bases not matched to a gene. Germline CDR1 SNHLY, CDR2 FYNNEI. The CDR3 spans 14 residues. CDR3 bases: TGTGCCAGCAAGCAGGGACAGGGGATTCAGCCCCAGCATTTT. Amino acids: CASKQGQGIQPQHF.

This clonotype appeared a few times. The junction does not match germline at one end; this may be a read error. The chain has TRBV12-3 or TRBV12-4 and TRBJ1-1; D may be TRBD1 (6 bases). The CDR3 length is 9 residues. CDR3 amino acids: CASSSGQLF. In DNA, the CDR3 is TGTGCCAGCAGTTCCGGACAGCTCTTT.

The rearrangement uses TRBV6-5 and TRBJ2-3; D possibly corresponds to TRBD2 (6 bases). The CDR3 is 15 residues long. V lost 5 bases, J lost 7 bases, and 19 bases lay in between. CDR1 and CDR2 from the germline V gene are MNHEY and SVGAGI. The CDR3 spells CASSALGGWGHTQYF. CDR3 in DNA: TGTGCCAGCAGTGCTCTAGGAGGGTGGGGTCATACGCAGTATTTT.